The 22 T cell receptor beta chains presented below share a single source sample, sequenced in a study of OX40 agonist ivuxolimab in advanced cancers. Repertoires were generated with immunoSEQ multiplex PCR, while TCRdb's copy carries only in-frame clones and drops some. Among 75,000 to 95,000 clones, just under 90% were seen once, and the ten largest hold about 7%. The sample here was CD4+ or CD8+ T cells sorted from blood, taken in a trial of the OX40 agonist ivuxolimab. Every receptor here comes from an adult with an advanced solid tumor such as melanoma, head and neck, liver or kidney cancer.

The chain carries TRBV9 and TRBJ2-7; tentatively, D is TRBD2 (5 bases). The germline V gene has CDR1 SGDLS and CDR2 YYNGEE. The CDR3 has 15 amino acids. The V gene lost 1 base and the J gene lost 1 base, with 12 bases spanning the gap. The CDR3 reads CASSVSEGRSYEQYF. The CDR3 DNA reads as TGTGCCAGCAGCGTATCTGAGGGTCGTTCCTACGAGCAGTACTTC.

This clone was detected only once. This CDR3 is CASSSLADRSYEQYF. CDR3 nucleotides: TGTGCCAGCAGCTCCTTAGCAGACAGGTCCTACGAGCAGTACTTC. This chain uses TRBV5-5 with TRBJ2-7; possible D gene TRBD1, 6 bases. Trimming removed 3 bases from V and 1 base from J, with 14 bases in between. The V gene's germline CDR1 is SGHKS and CDR2 YYEKEE (reference sequence). The CDR3 is 15 amino acids.

The rearrangement links TRBV10-3 to TRBJ2-7; a weak D match, TRBD2 (5 bases). Germline CDR1 ENHRY, CDR2 SYGVKD. CDR3 length equals 14 residues. Between the trimmed V and J ends, which lost 5 bases and 7 bases, there was a span of 18 bases. For the CDR3, the DNA is TGTGCCATCAGTACCGGGATGAGGTCGGGAGAGCAGTACTTC. This translates into CAISTGMRSGEQYF.

This rearrangement joins TRBV2 to TRBJ1-2; D remains ambiguous. V lost 8 bases, J lost 2 bases, and 15 bases lay in between. CDR3 length: 14 amino acids. Per germline, CDR1 SNHLY and CDR2 FYNNEI. The DNA for the CDR3 is TGTGCCAGCCAGGCCGCCCTGGGGAACTATGGCTACACCTTC. Protein sequence: CASQAALGNYGYTF.

The V and J genes are TRBV18 and TRBJ1-5; D is unresolved. This CDR3 has 13 amino acids. V lost 2 bases and J 1 base, leaving 3 bases between the germline ends. Per germline, CDR1 KGHSH and CDR2 LQKENI. Here the CDR3 reads CASSPESNQPQHF. CDR3 DNA: TGTGCCAGCTCACCAGAAAGCAATCAGCCCCAGCATTTT. Full variable domain (missing parts from reference TRBV18 and TRBJ1-5): NAGVMQNPRHLVRRRGQEARLRCSPMKGHSHVYWYRQLPEEGLKFMVYLQKENIIDESGMPKERFSAEFPKEGPSILRIQQVVRGDSAAYFCASSPESNQPQHFGDGTRLSIL.

This sequence joins TRBV20-1 and TRBJ2-5; D is unresolved. The J call may be wrong; the DNA end is better matched by TRBJ2-7. This CDR3 is built from 11 residues. The germline V gene has CDR1 DFQATT and CDR2 SNEGSKA (reference sequence). CDR3 sequence (DNA): TGCAGTGCTAGTTACTACTACGAGCAGTACTTC. It is translated as CSASYYYEQYF.

The chain recombines TRBV10-2 with TRBJ2-3; perhaps D is TRBD1 or TRBD2 (5 bases each). CDR3 length: 15 amino acids. V lost 7 bases, J lost 2 bases, and 16 bases lay in between. The germline CDR1 and CDR2 sequences are WSHSY and SAAADI. The DNA for the CDR3 is TGCGCCAGCATTATACCGGGACGGCACACAGATACGCAGTATTTT. It is translated as CASIIPGRHTDTQYF.

This clone was recorded a few times. The rearrangement joins TRBV14 to TRBJ2-7; 8 nucleotides match TRBD2. Germline values: CDR1 SGHDN, CDR2 FVKESK. This CDR3 comprises 13 residues. The J segment lost 6 bases and the V segment lost 5 bases, leaving 6 bases of the junction unmatched. This chain's CDR3 is CASSVSGSGEQYF. The CDR3 DNA reads as TGTGCCAGCAGCGTCAGCGGGAGCGGCGAGCAGTACTTC.

V and J are TRBV7-2 and TRBJ2-1; TRBD1 or TRBD2 may be the D gene (5 bases each). Per germline, CDR1 SGHTA and CDR2 FQGNSA. V gave up 1 base and J gave up 2 bases, with 9 bases separating them. The CDR3 consists of 15 residues. The CDR3 protein is CASSLEGTPYNEQFF. For the CDR3, the DNA is TGTGCCAGCAGCTTAGAAGGGACCCCCTACAATGAGCAGTTCTTC.

The rearrangement uses TRBV18 and TRBJ1-5, with 11 bases identical to TRBD1. The junction had 3 bases not matched to a gene; V was cut back by 6 bases and J by 5 bases. From germline, CDR1 is KGHSH and CDR2 LQKENI. This CDR3 region has 14 residues. The CDR3 nucleotides read TGTGCCAGCTCCCGGGGACAGGGGGATCAGCCCCAGCATTTT. Encoded protein: CASSRGQGDQPQHF.

The rearrangement uses TRBV5-5 and TRBJ2-3; TRBD2 agrees at 10 bases. This CDR3 contains 16 residues. The trim removed 4 bases at V and 4 bases at J, leaving 9 bases unmatched. Per the germline V gene, CDR1 is SGHKS and CDR2 is YYEKEE (reference sequence). The CDR3 DNA reads TGTGCCAGCAGCCTATGGACTAGCGGTGCCGCAGATACGCAGTATTTT. Its protein product is CASSLWTSGAADTQYF. Full variable domain (remainder filled in from reference TRBV5-5 and TRBJ2-3): DAGVTQSPTHLIKTRGQQVTLRCSPISGHKSVSWYQQVLGQGPQFIFQYYEKEERGRGNFPDRFSARQFPNYSSELNVNALLLGDSALYLCASSLWTSGAADTQYFGPGTRLTVL.

The chain has TRBV4-1 and TRBJ1-5; D not resolved. Germline loops: CDR1 MGHRA, CDR2 YSYEKL. This CDR3 is 14 amino acids long. Between the trimmed V and J ends, which lost 0 bases and 2 bases, there was a span of 5 bases. The CDR3 nucleotides read TGCGCCAGCAGCCAAGAGGCGGGCAATCAGCCCCAGCATTTT. Its protein is CASSQEAGNQPQHF.

This chain uses TRBV28 with TRBJ2-1; 8 bases match TRBD2. Per the germline V gene, CDR1 is MDHEN and CDR2 is SYDVKM. The CDR3 totals 14 residues. Trimming took 6 bases from V and 9 from J; bases not matched to a gene: 10. CDR3 protein: CASSQWREEVEQFF. For the CDR3, the DNA is TGTGCCAGCAGCCAATGGCGGGAGGAGGTTGAGCAGTTCTTC.

The rearrangement uses TRBV19 and TRBJ2-5; D not certain. The germline gives CDR1 LNHDA, CDR2 SQIVND (reference sequence). The CDR3 has 13 residues. V lost 5 bases and J lost 5, with 12 bases in between. Written as DNA, the CDR3 is TGTGCCAGTAGTGCCCGGTGGTTCGAGACCCAGTACTTC. It yields the protein CASSARWFETQYF.

As DNA, the CDR3 is TGTGCCAGCAGGGACAGGGGGGCTGGAAACACCATATATTTT. It specifies CASRDRGAGNTIYF. The chain is built from TRBV2 and TRBJ1-3, with 10 nucleotides matching TRBD1. Germline assignment: CDR1 SNHLY and CDR2 FYNNEI. The CDR3 has 14 amino acids. The junction had 1 base not matched to a gene; V was cut back by 6 bases and J by 2 bases.

This clone was picked up one time. V gene TRBV9 combines with J gene TRBJ1-1, with 7 bases matching TRBD1. CDR1 and CDR2 from the germline V gene are SGDLS and YYNGEE. There are 18 residues in the CDR3. Trimming took 4 bases from V and 1 from J; bases not matched to a gene: 16. The CDR3 protein is CASSRTLIQGPKNTEAFF. The CDR3 DNA reads as TGTGCCAGCAGCCGAACATTAATACAGGGGCCGAAGAACACTGAAGCTTTCTTT.

This rearrangement joins TRBV25-1 to TRBJ1-2; D is unresolved. Germline V gene sequence: CDR1 MGHDK, CDR2 SYGVNS. The V and J ends lost 6 bases and 7 bases respectively, with 15 bases between them. The CDR3 runs to 13 residues. The CDR3 reads CASRFNSLVGYTF. CDR3 nucleotides: TGTGCCAGCAGGTTCAACAGCCTCGTTGGCTACACCTTC.

This clone has only a few counts. The V call is TRBV12-2, the J call TRBJ1-3. TRBV12-2 is labeled a pseudogene. This CDR3 comprises 16 residues. The CDR3 region has the DNA TGTGCAAGTCGCATCCTACACTGGGTCTCCGGAAACACCATATATTTT. The encoded protein is CASRILHWVSGNTIYF.

The CDR3 DNA is TGCAGCGTTGAATGGACAGGGGGCTACGAGCAGTACTTC. This gives the protein CSVEWTGGYEQYF. This chain connects TRBV29-1 to TRBJ2-7, with 10 bases lining up with TRBD1. V trimming: 2 bases; J trimming: 3 bases; junction bases outside the gene matches: 1. CDR1 and CDR2 (germline): SQVTM, ANQGSEA. This CDR3 comprises 13 residues.

The V gene is TRBV27, the J gene TRBJ2-2; the D gene is possibly TRBD2 (6 bases). The CDR3 runs 13 residues. The germline V gene encodes CDR1 MNHEY and CDR2 SMNVEV (reference sequence). Trimming shortened V by 4 bases and J by 6 bases, and 9 bases separated the two germline ends. CDR3 in DNA: TGTGCCAGCAGTTCTACTAGCTCCGGGGAGCTGTTTTTT. The encoded protein is CASSSTSSGELFF.

The chain uses TRBV27 and TRBJ1-2; D is uncertain. This CDR3 spans 13 amino acids. V gave up 1 base and J gave up 4 bases, with 7 bases separating them. The germline V gene has CDR1 MNHEY and CDR2 SMNVEV (reference sequence). The CDR3 here is CASSLWPGYGYTF. The CDR3 nucleotides are TGTGCCAGCAGTTTATGGCCAGGCTATGGCTACACCTTC.

The V call is TRBV7-3, the J call TRBJ2-3, with D possibly matching TRBD2 (5 bases). Between the trimmed V and J ends, which lost 4 bases and 5 bases, there was a span of 10 bases. CDR3 size: 13 residues. Germline V gene data show CDR1 as SGHTA and CDR2 as FQGTGA. The CDR3 nucleotides read TGTGCCAGCAGCTCAACCGGACTAGATACGCAGTATTTT. Translation gives CASSSTGLDTQYF.